One sample yielded the 26 T cell receptor beta chains listed below, sequenced in a study of preoperative IRX-2 immunotherapy in early breast cancer. Treatment described: preoperative locoregional IRX-2 cytokine immunotherapy. The table came from immunoSEQ multiplex PCR; TCRdb's copy has only in-frame clones and leaves some out. In the table there are more than 6,500 clones, approximately 80% of which are singletons. The material was tumor tissue, obtained after IRX-2 immunotherapy. Receptors were obtained from a human donor with breast cancer.

This rearrangement joins TRBV18 to TRBJ1-2; 9 positions agree with TRBD1. This CDR3 has 15 residues. With 2 bases clipped from V and 6 bases from J, the junction kept 7 bases outside the gene matches. Germline CDR1 is KGHSH and CDR2 is LQKENI. CDR3 DNA: TGTGCCAGCTCACCAGCGTCCGGGACAGGGAATGGCTACACCTTC. Encoded protein: CASSPASGTGNGYTF. Full variable domain (missing parts from reference TRBV18 and TRBJ1-2): NAGVMQNPRHLVRRRGQEARLRCSPMKGHSHVYWYRQLPEEGLKFMVYLQKENIIDESGMPKERFSAEFPKEGPSILRIQQVVRGDSAAYFCASSPASGTGNGYTFGSGTRLTVV.

In regard to this clone: Its ends do not fully match the called genes, so a read error is possible. The chain couples TRBV6-8 to TRBJ1-1; D possibly corresponds to TRBD1 (5 bases). The CDR3 spans 16 residues. CDR1 MNHGY and CDR2 SAAAGT come from the germline V gene. The DNA for the CDR3 is TGTGCCATCAGTGTTACAGAGATCGGGGCATGGACTGAAGCTTTCTTT. Translation gives CAISVTEIGAWTEAFF.

This clone was observed a handful of times. This rearrangement joins TRBV29-1 to TRBJ1-2; 12 nucleotides match TRBD1. With V trimmed by 7 bases and J by 0 bases, 9 bases remained unmatched. The CDR3 has 16 residues. Germline CDR1 reads SQVTM; CDR2 reads ANQGSEA. For the CDR3, the DNA is TGCAGCGCGTCCCGAGGGACAGGGGGCGCTAACTATGGCTACACCTTC. Protein sequence: CSASRGTGGANYGYTF. Full variable domain (missing parts from reference TRBV29-1 and TRBJ1-2): SAVISQKPSRDICQRGTSLTIQCQVDSQVTMMFWYRQQPGQSLTLIATANQGSEATYESGFVIDKFPISRPNLTFSTLTVSNMSPEDSSIYLCSASRGTGGANYGYTFGSGTRLTVV.

V gene TRBV5-1 combines with J gene TRBJ2-7; weak D call: TRBD2 (7 bases). Trimming took off 2 bases at V and 1 base at J, with 13 bases between the two ends. CDR3 length: 15 amino acids. Germline assignment: CDR1 SGHRS and CDR2 YFSETQ. In DNA form, the CDR3 reads TGCGCCAGCAGCTTAGGCGGGGGCGGTTCCTACGAGCAGTACTTC. It encodes CASSLGGGGSYEQYF.

The gene calls are TRBV6-8 and TRBJ2-2, with 7 bases matching TRBD1. This CDR3 has 16 amino acids. Germline CDR1 and CDR2: MNHGY and SAAAGT. J was trimmed by 4 bases and V by 0 bases; bases with no gene match: 5. DNA of the CDR3: TGTGCCAGCAGTTACTCGGGGACAGTTCGCACCGGGGAGCTGTTTTTT. Translated, it gives CASSYSGTVRTGELFF.

The chain couples TRBV5-1 to TRBJ1-4, with a weak D call TRBD1 (5 bases). CDR3 length: 14 residues. V gave up 0 bases and J gave up 4 bases, with 7 bases separating them. From germline, CDR1 is SGHRS and CDR2 YFSETQ. CDR3 in DNA: TGCGCCAGCAGCTTGGCGGGGGGTAATGAAAAACTGTTTTTT. Its protein is CASSLAGGNEKLFF.

The chain is built from TRBV18 and TRBJ1-6, with D uncertain. Germline CDR1 reads KGHSH; CDR2 reads LQKENI. V was clipped by 8 bases and J by 3 bases, with 14 bases between them. This CDR3 has 15 amino acids. The CDR3 DNA follows: TGTGCCAGCACGGTGTCGGGGAACTATAATTCACCCCTCCACTTT. Translated, it gives CASTVSGNYNSPLHF.

The rearrangement uses TRBV18 and TRBJ2-3, with TRBD2 matching over 12 bases. CDR1 and CDR2 (germline): KGHSH, LQKENI. The length of the CDR3 is 18 residues. Trimming cost V 3 bases and J 1 base; bases outside gene matches: 8. The CDR3 coding sequence is TGTGCCAGCTCACCGCTACGATGGACTAGCGGGGGCACAGATACGCAGTATTTT. Encoded protein: CASSPLRWTSGGTDTQYF.

Here the CDR3 DNA reads TGTGCCAGCAGCTATCGACAGGGACCAACCTATAATTCACCCCTCCACTTT. It yields the protein CASSYRQGPTYNSPLHF. The gene calls are TRBV7-6 and TRBJ1-6; 7 positions agree with TRBD1. The CDR3 length is 17 residues. In germline, CDR1 is SGHVS, CDR2 FNYEAQ. Losses at the gene ends were 4 bases for V and 2 bases for J; bases not matched to a gene: 8.

This clone is termed medium-sized (0.01 to 0.1%). The chain uses TRBV19 and TRBJ1-1; 10 bases are a match to TRBD1. Germline assignment: CDR1 LNHDA and CDR2 SQIVND (reference sequence). With 5 bases clipped from V and 3 bases from J, the junction kept 3 bases outside the gene matches. This CDR3 contains 14 residues. Here the CDR3 reads CASSVGQGYTEAFF. CDR3 sequence (DNA): TGTGCCAGTAGTGTGGGACAGGGGTACACTGAAGCTTTCTTT.

This clone was detected only once. The V call is TRBV28, the J call TRBJ1-2; D uncertain. The CDR3 has 13 amino acids. Germline-derived CDR1 and CDR2 are MDHEN and SYDVKM. V was cut by 6 bases and J by 4 bases, with 12 bases left in between. CDR3 sequence reads: CASRFLPTYGYTF. The CDR3, as DNA: TGTGCCAGCAGATTTCTACCTACCTATGGCTACACCTTC.

The V gene is TRBV6-8, the J gene TRBJ2-2, with TRBD1 matching over 8 bases. Trimming cost V 8 bases and J 4 bases; bases outside gene matches: 9. The V gene's germline CDR1 is MNHGY and CDR2 SAAAGT. The CDR3 covers 15 residues. The CDR3, as DNA: TGTGCCAGCGAGTCACAGGGGGGACCCACCGGGGAGCTGTTTTTT. It encodes CASESQGGPTGELFF.

The chain employs TRBV18 and TRBJ2-2, with 7 positions matching TRBD1. Germline CDR1 and CDR2: KGHSH and LQKENI. The junction had 4 bases not matched to a gene; V was cut back by 3 bases and J by 3 bases. The CDR3 loop spans 15 amino acids. CDR3 loop: CASSPATGDTGELFF. The DNA for the CDR3 is TGTGCCAGCTCACCGGCTACAGGGGACACCGGGGAGCTGTTTTTT.

The chain uses TRBV6-8 and TRBJ2-6; unclear D gene. The germline V and J ends were trimmed by 8 bases and 2 bases, with 13 bases remaining between them. Germline CDR1 MNHGY, CDR2 SAAAGT. The CDR3 length is 15 residues. Here the CDR3 DNA reads TGTGCCAGCCAACCGTTCCCCGCTGGGGCCAACGTCCTGACTTTC. Its translation: CASQPFPAGANVLTF.

A single count supports this clone. This chain connects TRBV1 to TRBJ1-5. TRBV1 is assigned pseudogene status. The CDR3 sequence is 17 residues long. CDR3 in DNA: TGCGCCAGCAGCCAAGAGGGAGTGACAGAAAGAAATCAGCTCCAGCATTTT. Protein: CASSQEGVTERNQLQHF.

The chain is built from TRBV23-1 and TRBJ1-2; D is undetermined. TRBV23-1 has ORF status, its function being uncertain. V was clipped by 6 bases and J by 4 bases, with 18 bases between them. The CDR3 sequence is 15 residues long. The CDR3 bases are TGCGCCAGCAGCCAAGATTCAGGAGGAATCTATGGCTACACCTTC. Translated: CASSQDSGGIYGYTF.

This clone was seen just once. The V and J genes are TRBV6-8 and TRBJ1-2; D remains ambiguous. Looked up from germline, CDR1 is MNHGY and CDR2 is SAAAGT. Trimming cost V 5 bases and J 3 bases, with 13 bases left between them. There are 14 residues in the CDR3. Written as DNA, the CDR3 is TGTGCCAGCAGTCCCCGTCTCGTGGACTATGGCTACACCTTC. This translates into CASSPRLVDYGYTF.

The table lists this clone with a count of one. An end of the junction differs from the germline gene, which may be a read error. The V and J genes are TRBV10-3 and TRBJ2-7; D possibly corresponds to TRBD2 (5 bases). The CDR3 consists of 15 residues. CDR1 ENHRY and CDR2 SYGVKD come from the germline V gene. This chain's CDR3 is CAISELREGDYEQYF. CDR3 nucleotide sequence: TGTGCCATTAGTGAGTTACGAGAGGGCGACTACGAGCAGTACTTC.

The V call is TRBV19, the J call TRBJ1-5; D call uncertain. Trimming took off 5 bases at V and 6 bases at J, with 11 bases between the two ends. Germline loops: CDR1 LNHDA, CDR2 SQIVND (reference sequence). The CDR3 is 13 residues long. The chain's CDR3 is CASSVGFGQPQHF. The CDR3 bases are TGTGCCAGTAGTGTGGGGTTTGGTCAGCCCCAGCATTTT. Complete variable domain (other parts from reference TRBV19 and TRBJ1-5): DGGITQSPKYLFRKEGQNVTLSCEQNLNHDAMYWYRQDPGQGLRLIYYSQIVNDFQKGDIAEGYSVSREKKESFPLTVTSAQKNPTAFYLCASSVGFGQPQHFGDGTRLSIL.

The rearrangement links TRBV14 to TRBJ1-5; no firm D call. V dropped 1 base and J dropped 5 bases, with 3 bases sitting between them. The CDR3 is 12 amino acids. Germline V gene lookup returns CDR1 SGHDN and CDR2 FVKESK. The DNA of the CDR3 is TGTGCCAGCAGCCAAGGATATCAGCCCCAGCATTTT. Translated: CASSQGYQPQHF.

The chain is built from TRBV5-1 and TRBJ2-5, with 7 bases that match TRBD1. CDR1 and CDR2 (germline): SGHRS, YFSETQ. Trimming removed 0 bases from V and 2 bases from J; junction bases left unmatched: 7. This CDR3 spans 16 amino acids. Here the CDR3 DNA reads TGCGCCAGCAGCTTGGAGGGACAGCGGAGACAAGAGACCCAGTACTTC. Amino acids: CASSLEGQRRQETQYF.

The chain recombines TRBV14 with TRBJ2-2; D not resolved. The CDR3 extends over 13 amino acids. Trimming shortened V by 1 base and J by 8 bases, and 8 bases separated the two germline ends. The V gene's germline CDR1 is SGHDN and CDR2 FVKESK. As DNA, the CDR3 is TGTGCCAGCAGCCAAGTAACAAGGGGGGAGCTGTTTTTT. Protein sequence: CASSQVTRGELFF.

This chain links TRBV23-1 with TRBJ1-6, with D unclear. TRBV23-1 is reported as an ORF; its role is uncertain. V was trimmed by 0 bases and J by 0 bases, leaving 15 bases between them. The CDR3 extends over 19 amino acids. The CDR3 nucleotides read TGCGCCAGCAGTCAATCATTATCCCGGGAGAGCTCCTATAATTCACCCCTCCACTTT. As protein: CASSQSLSRESSYNSPLHF.

The gene calls are TRBV1 and TRBJ1-1; TRBD1 reflects the table's D call only, with no check against the DNA. TRBV1 is termed a pseudogene. This CDR3 is built from 12 residues. In nucleotides, the CDR3 is TGCGCCAGCAGCATCAAGAACACTGAAGCTTTCTTT. The encoded protein is CASSIKNTEAFF.

V and J are TRBV11-3 and TRBJ1-1, with D possibly TRBD1 on 5 matching bases. The CDR3 is 14 residues long. Germline values: CDR1 SGHNT, CDR2 YENEEA. V dropped 4 bases and J dropped 8 bases, with 17 bases sitting between them. The DNA of the CDR3 is TGTGCCAGCAGCTCCGGGACGGTACCGGGGGAAGCTTTCTTT. As protein: CASSSGTVPGEAFF.

V is TRBV2 and J is TRBJ2-7, with D possibly called TRBD1 or TRBD2 (5 bases each). Germline loops: CDR1 SNHLY, CDR2 FYNNEI. Trimming cost V 5 bases and J 6 bases, with 20 bases left between them. CDR3 length equals 15 residues. CDR3 residues: CASSSTGTPRSEQYF. The CDR3 DNA reads TGTGCCAGCAGTTCCACCGGGACGCCGAGGTCCGAGCAGTACTTC.